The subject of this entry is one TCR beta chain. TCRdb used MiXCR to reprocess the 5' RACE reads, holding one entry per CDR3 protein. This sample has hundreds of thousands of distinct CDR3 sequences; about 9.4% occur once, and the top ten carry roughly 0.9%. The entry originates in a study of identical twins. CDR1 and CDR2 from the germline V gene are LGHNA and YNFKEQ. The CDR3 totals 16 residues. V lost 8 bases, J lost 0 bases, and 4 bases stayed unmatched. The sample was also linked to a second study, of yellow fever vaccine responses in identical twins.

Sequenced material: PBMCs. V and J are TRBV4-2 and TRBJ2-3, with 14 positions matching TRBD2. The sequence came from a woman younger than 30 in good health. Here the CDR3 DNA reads TGTGCCAGCGGACTAGCGGGGGGTGGGAGCACAGATACGCAGTATTTT. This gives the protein CASGLAGGGSTDTQYF.